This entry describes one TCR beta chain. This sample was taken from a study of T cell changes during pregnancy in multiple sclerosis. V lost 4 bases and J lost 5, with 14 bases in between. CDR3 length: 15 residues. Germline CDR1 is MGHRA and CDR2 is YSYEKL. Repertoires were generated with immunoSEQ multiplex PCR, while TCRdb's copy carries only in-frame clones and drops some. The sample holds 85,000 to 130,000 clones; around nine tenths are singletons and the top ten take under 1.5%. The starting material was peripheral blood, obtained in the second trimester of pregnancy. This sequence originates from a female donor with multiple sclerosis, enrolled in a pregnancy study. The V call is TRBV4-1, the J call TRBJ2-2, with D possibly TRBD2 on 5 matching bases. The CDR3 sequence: CASSPSGLSTGELFF. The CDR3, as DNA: TGCGCCAGCAGCCCCTCCGGACTTTCTACCGGGGAGCTGTTTTTT.